The 9 T cell receptor beta chains presented below share a single source sample, sequenced in a study of neurological immune-mediated disorders. One entry per CDR3 protein, called by TCRdb with MiXCR from the 5' RACE reads. The sample has 55,000 to 65,000 distinct CDR3 sequences, 3% to 4% seen once. Sequenced: PBMCs. The origin of the receptors is a woman in her fifties or sixties with multiple sclerosis.

This clonotype was seen many times. The chain joins TRBV7-9 to TRBJ2-2, with D unresolved. Germline lookup yields CDR1 SEHNR and CDR2 FQNEAQ (reference sequence). The CDR3 loop spans 13 amino acids. With 5 bases removed from V and 0 bases from J, the gap between germline ends came to 4 bases. CDR3 in DNA: TGTGCCAGCAGCCTGACGAACACCGGGGAGCTGTTTTTT. Residues: CASSLTNTGELFF.

In this sample, this clonotype turned up a few times. This sequence joins TRBV5-1 and TRBJ2-3, with 11 bases aligning to TRBD2. Trimming at V came to 4 bases and at J to 2 bases, leaving 9 bases not matched to a gene. Germline CDR1 is SGHRS and CDR2 is YFSETQ. This CDR3 has 17 amino acids. The CDR3 nucleotides are TGCGCCAGCAGCCCACCGACTAGCGGGAAACTCACAGATACGCAGTATTTT. The encoded protein is CASSPPTSGKLTDTQYF.

This clonotype was observed once. The chain couples TRBV11-3 to TRBJ1-1, with no clear D. The CDR3 spans 12 residues. V gave up 5 bases and J gave up 5 bases, with 9 bases separating them. From germline, CDR1 is SGHNT and CDR2 YENEEA. The chain's CDR3 is CASSTRPTEAFF. The CDR3 DNA reads TGTGCCAGCAGCACTCGGCCGACTGAAGCTTTCTTT.

This sequence joins TRBV19 and TRBJ1-5; 10 bases map to TRBD1. The CDR3 totals 15 residues. Germline CDR1 reads LNHDA; CDR2 reads SQIVND (reference sequence). With V trimmed by 8 bases and J by 4 bases, 8 bases remained unmatched. The CDR3, as DNA: TGTGCCAGTGACCGGAAGGGACAGGGGAATCAGCCCCAGCATTTT. Translated: CASDRKGQGNQPQHF. Full variable domain (remainder filled in from reference TRBV19 and TRBJ1-5): DGGITQSPKYLFRKEGQNVTLSCEQNLNHDAMYWYRQDPGQGLRLIYYSQIVNDFQKGDIAEGYSVSREKKESFPLTVTSAQKNPTAFYLCASDRKGQGNQPQHFGDGTRLSIL.

This clonotype was detected ten times or more. The chain couples TRBV3-1 to TRBJ1-1; tentative D call: TRBD1 (6 bases). The CDR3 runs 15 residues. Germline loops: CDR1 LGHDT, CDR2 YNNKEL (reference sequence). Trimming took off 3 bases at V and 0 bases at J, with 11 bases between the two ends. The CDR3 spells CASSHFGGLNTEAFF. DNA of the CDR3: TGTGCCAGCAGCCACTTCGGGGGCCTGAACACTGAAGCTTTCTTT.

Concerning this clonotype: A much larger clone lies a single base off, so this may be a read error. This rearrangement joins TRBV20-1 to TRBJ2-7, with TRBD1 matching over 7 bases. V was clipped by 5 bases and J by 7 bases; unmatched bases: 20. CDR3 size: 16 residues. Germline CDR1 and CDR2: DFQATT and SNEGSKA (reference sequence). The CDR3 sequence: CSAPSVRTGVPEEQYF. CDR3 sequence (DNA): TGCAGTGCTCCCTCGGTTAGAACAGGGGTCCCGGAAGAGCAGTACTTC.

This clonotype was seen ten or more times. The gene calls are TRBV5-6 and TRBJ2-4; D perhaps matches TRBD1 (6 bases). The CDR3 covers 13 residues. Deletions cut 0 bases from V and 7 bases from J, with 8 bases between. Germline CDR1 and CDR2: SGHDT and YYEEEE. CDR3 amino acids: CASSLAQGNIQYF. DNA of the CDR3: TGTGCCAGCAGCTTGGCCCAGGGGAACATTCAGTACTTC. The full variable domain, in which reference TRBV5-6 and TRBJ2-4 provide the parts outside the CDR3, is DAGVTQSPTHLIKTRGQQVTLRCSPKSGHDTVSWYQQALGQGPQFIFQYYEEEERQRGNFPDRFSGHQFPNYSSELNVNALLLGDSALYLCASSLAQGNIQYFGAGTRLSVL.

This clonotype was seen many times. V gene TRBV20-1 combines with J gene TRBJ2-1; TRBD2 aligns across 10 bases. This CDR3 region has 16 residues. The germline V gene encodes CDR1 DFQATT and CDR2 SNEGSKA (reference sequence). The V segment lost 5 bases and the J segment 0 bases; nucleotides outside the gene matches: 7. The CDR3 sequence: CSAFSSGSISYNEQFF. The CDR3 DNA reads as TGCAGTGCTTTTTCTAGCGGGAGTATCTCCTACAATGAGCAGTTCTTC.

Only a few counts were recorded for this clonotype. The junction does not match germline at one end; this may be a read error. The gene calls are TRBV27 and TRBJ1-6; TRBD1 is a possible D gene (5 bases). In germline, CDR1 is MNHEY, CDR2 SMNVEV (reference sequence). The CDR3 totals 13 residues. The CDR3 DNA sequence: TGTGCCAGCAGTTTACGGACAAACTCACCCCTCAACTTT. Protein: CASSLRTNSPLNF.